This T cell receptor (beta chain) was sequenced in a study of blood T cell repertoires in COVID-19 (dated by TCRdb to 2020 to 2022). Background on the whole study: The collaborator samples originated in the United States, Italy and Spain and spanned the acute and convalescent phases of COVID-19. The material from the prospective study consisted of cDNA or gDNA derived from T cells, B-cell-depleted T cells, or PBMCs. Deeply sampled blood TCRbeta repertoires from subjects exposed to, actively infected with, or recovered from COVID-19 were included in the dataset. The repertoires were made available in a free public database intended to serve as a resource for research on the immune response to SARS-CoV-2. The samples were drawn from two sources: the first 160 participants of the ongoing ImmuneRACE study, and 1,200 or so subjects contributed by 6 global collaborators. Sample metadata almost always included a de-identified subject ID, COVID-19 status, age in years and sex. HLA class I and class II types, where available, came from metadata supplied by the sample provider rather than from assay-based typing. The paper as a whole reports these results and caveats: The amount of clinical and demographic metadata varied by source and participant and was provided uncurated.

V is clipped by 4 bases and J by 0 bases, and the sequence between their germline boundaries is 14 bases long. Including the terminal cysteine and phenylalanine, the CDR3 comprises 16 residues. CDR3 DNA only is kept here, 48 bases in frame from base 1. For CDR1 and CDR2, the germline V gene lists SGHRS and YFSETQ. Of note for this clone: This receptor's antigen is unknown. No quality values exist for individual bases; no much larger clone is one base distant.

The immunoSEQ Assay, a bias-controlled multiplex PCR, was used to amplify TCRbeta CDR3 regions from genomic DNA. In the paper's pipeline: The number of nucleated cells in each sample was estimated from the amplification of reference gene primers within the assay. To quantify the absolute abundance of each unique TCRbeta CDR3 rearrangement, sequence reads were collapsed and filtered. For each sample, productive Simpson clonality was calculated as the square root of Simpson's diversity index across productive rearrangements. Imported from immuneACCESS, the table was reduced by TCRdb to in-frame sequences with V and J called. These copies leave out some clones; in studies compared against another copy, an unresolved V gene accounts for under half, and the cause of the remainder is not known. From that table come the V and J calls and clone size; the DNA was used to work out D and trimming. The sample table holds around 370,000 clones, of which around nine tenths were seen once. More than 5.5% of the sample goes to the ten largest clones.

In Seattle, one collaborating source enrolled patients while the infection was active and tracked those patients longitudinally over the course of disease. Whole blood was collected in K2EDTA tubes by collaborating institutions according to the institutions' own protocols. For TCRbeta analysis, collaborators shipped samples as frozen whole blood, isolated PBMCs, or DNA extracted from either of those sample types. The clonotype originates from a woman between 65 and 79 years old with COVID-19, enrolled during active disease. This receptor chain uses TRBV5-1 and TRBJ1-3, with the D gene uncertain. The sequenced sample consisted of peripheral blood. For the CDR3, the sequence is CASSQIEQSSGNTIYF. The nucleotides read TGCGCCAGCAGCCAGATAGAACAGAGCTCTGGAAACACCATATATTTT.